One and the same sample provided the 10 T cell receptor beta chains below, sequenced in a study of shared clonotypes between healthy human individuals. Generated by immunoSEQ multiplex PCR, the TCRdb table keeps only in-frame clones and is missing some. The table has some 2,500,000 clones, around 90% seen once. Input material: naive CD4+ T cells from PBMCs. Documented subset: CD45RA+ positively selected. These receptor sequences come from a man in his late teens or twenties in good health. Some clones in this sample may be carry-over from other donors' samples.

The chain has TRBV7-9 and TRBJ1-5, with D perhaps TRBD1 (6 bases). Per the germline V gene, CDR1 is SEHNR and CDR2 is FQNEAQ (reference sequence). The CDR3 is 14 residues long. The ends were cut back, 5 bases at V and 7 bases at J, with 15 bases in the middle. For the CDR3, the DNA is TGTGCCAGCAGCGTTGGGGGCCAAGGGCAGCCCCAGCATTTT. Amino acids: CASSVGGQGQPQHF.

Here the CDR3 DNA reads TGTGCCAGTAGTATCTCCGGGCCGCAAGAGACCCAGTACTTC. Residues: CASSISGPQETQYF. The V and J genes are TRBV19 and TRBJ2-5; D is undetermined. Looked up from germline, CDR1 is LNHDA and CDR2 is SQIVND (reference sequence). CDR3 length: 14 amino acids. V was shortened by 3 bases and J by 2 bases, with 10 bases between the two germline ends.

This rearrangement joins TRBV2 to TRBJ1-5, with TRBD1 matching 10 bases. The CDR3 has 14 amino acids. Germline V lookup: CDR1 SNHLY, CDR2 FYNNEI. J was trimmed by 5 bases and V by 6 bases; bases with no gene match: 4. The CDR3 region is CASSLDRGHQPQHF. CDR3 bases: TGTGCCAGCAGCCTCGACAGGGGGCATCAGCCCCAGCATTTT.

The rearrangement links TRBV30 to TRBJ1-1, with TRBD1 as a possible D gene (5 bases). CDR3 length equals 11 residues. Per the germline V gene, CDR1 is GTSNPN and CDR2 is SVGIG (reference sequence). The CDR3 loop reads CASLGGTEAFF. In nucleotides, the CDR3 is TGTGCAAGCCTCGGGGGGACTGAAGCTTTCTTT. The full variable domain, in which reference TRBV30 and TRBJ1-1 provide the parts outside the CDR3, is SQTIHQWPATLVQPVGSPLSLECTVEGTSNPNLYWYRQAAGRGLQLLFYSVGIGQISSEVPQNLSASRPQDRQFILSSKKLLLSDSGFYLCASLGGTEAFFGQGTRLTVV.

With regard to this clone: Other DNA sequences in the same sample also yield this CDR3. V is TRBV5-1 and J is TRBJ2-6; D is undetermined. V was shortened by 4 bases and J by 0 bases, with 8 bases between the two germline ends. The germline CDR1 and CDR2 sequences are SGHRS and YFSETQ. This CDR3 comprises 15 residues. Written as DNA, the CDR3 is TGCGCCAGCAGCCTCCAGGTCTCTGGGGCCAACGTCCTGACTTTC. Amino acids: CASSLQVSGANVLTF.

The gene calls are TRBV28 and TRBJ2-6; the D gene is possibly TRBD2 (5 bases). The CDR3 spans 16 residues. Trimming took off 9 bases at V and 2 bases at J, with 17 bases between the two ends. Germline CDR1 and CDR2: MDHEN and SYDVKM. The CDR3 loop is CASGSPGGTGANVLTF. CDR3 nucleotides: TGTGCCAGTGGGAGCCCCGGTGGAACTGGGGCCAACGTCCTGACTTTC.

The chain combines TRBV30 with TRBJ2-2; D ambiguous. The CDR3 is 14 amino acids. Germline CDR1 is GTSNPN and CDR2 is SVGIG (reference sequence). The ends were cut back, 3 bases at V and 4 bases at J, with 12 bases in the middle. The CDR3: CAWRGQSGTGELFF. The CDR3 DNA reads TGTGCCTGGAGGGGCCAGAGTGGCACCGGGGAGCTGTTTTTT.

The chain joins TRBV18 to TRBJ2-3; D uncertain. The CDR3 spans 14 residues. Trimming took 6 bases from V and 4 from J, leaving 14 bases between them. The germline CDR1 and CDR2 sequences are KGHSH and LQKENI. Written as DNA, the CDR3 is TGTGCCAGCTCTTCGCTAGGTGATGCAGATACGCAGTATTTT. Its protein is CASSSLGDADTQYF.

This chain connects TRBV9 to TRBJ2-5; 8 bases agree with TRBD2. V was clipped by 3 bases and J by 4 bases; unmatched bases: 5. The CDR3 contains 14 residues. The germline gives CDR1 SGDLS, CDR2 YYNGEE. CDR3 bases: TGTGCCAGCAGCGCCAGCGGACTAGCAGAGACCCAGTACTTC. Protein product: CASSASGLAETQYF.

The chain couples TRBV10-3 to TRBJ1-1; tentative D call: TRBD1 (5 bases). Germline values: CDR1 ENHRY, CDR2 SYGVKD. The CDR3 contains 15 residues. V was clipped by 10 bases and J by 4 bases, with 22 bases between them. The chain's CDR3 is CATKWLLGVGTEAFF. CDR3 DNA: TGTGCCACCAAGTGGCTATTGGGGGTTGGCACTGAAGCTTTCTTT.